What follows are 15 T cell receptor beta chains derived from one specimen sequenced in a study of blood T cell repertoires in COVID-19. The protocol was immunoSEQ multiplex PCR, while the TCRdb copy is restricted to in-frame clones and leaves out a portion. The repertoire holds some 200,000 clones, with 80% to 90% as singletons. The sequenced sample consisted of PBMCs or T cells enriched from blood (not recorded which). Receptors were obtained from a man aged 18 to 30 with acute COVID-19.

The V and J genes are TRBV12-5 and TRBJ2-1; TRBD1 matches 7 bases. V shed 1 base and J 3 bases; nucleotides not matched to a gene: 9. CDR3 size: 17 residues. The V gene's germline CDR1 is LGHNT and CDR2 FRNRAP. The CDR3 coding sequence is TGTGCTAGTGGTTTGGCAGGCCAGGGACAGTTCTACAATGAGCAGTTCTTC. Encoded protein: CASGLAGQGQFYNEQFF. The full variable domain, with the rest looked up from reference TRBV12-5 and TRBJ2-1, is DARVTQTPRHKVTEMGQEVTMRCQPILGHNTVFWYRQTMMQGLELLAYFRNRAPLDDSGMPKDRFSAEMPDATLATLKIQPSEPRDSAVYFCASGLAGQGQFYNEQFFGPGTRLTVL.

This clone was counted only a few times. This sequence joins TRBV2 and TRBJ1-1, with no clear D. The ends were cut back, 3 bases at V and 0 bases at J, with 8 bases in the middle. The germline CDR1 and CDR2 sequences are SNHLY and FYNNEI. The CDR3 sequence is 14 residues long. The CDR3 here is CASSERGMNTEAFF. CDR3 coding DNA: TGTGCCAGCAGTGAGAGAGGTATGAACACTGAAGCTTTCTTT.

V and J are TRBV14 and TRBJ1-6, with 7 bases that match TRBD1. After removal of 0 bases from V and 9 bases from J, the junction contained 8 bases not matched to a gene. The CDR3 has 16 residues. Germline CDR1 is SGHDN and CDR2 is FVKESK. As DNA, the CDR3 is TGTGCCAGCAGCCAAGATCTGGGCCAGGGGGTTTCACCCCTCCACTTT. Protein: CASSQDLGQGVSPLHF. Together with reference TRBV14 and TRBJ1-6, the CDR3 gives the full variable domain: EAGVTQFPSHSVIEKGQTVTLRCDPISGHDNLYWYRRVMGKEIKFLLHFVKESKQDESGMPNNRFLAERTGGTYSTLKVQPAELEDSGVYFCASSQDLGQGVSPLHFGNGTRLTVT.

This sequence joins TRBV5-1 and TRBJ2-7; TRBD1 matches 7 bases. Unmatched junction bases numbered 16, after V lost 4 bases and J lost 6 bases. Germline V lookup: CDR1 SGHRS, CDR2 YFSETQ. This CDR3 region has 16 residues. CDR3 residues: CASSTSTGTASGEQYF. The DNA for the CDR3 is TGCGCCAGCAGCACCTCTACCGGGACAGCCTCGGGCGAGCAGTACTTC.

The chain couples TRBV25-1 to TRBJ2-3, with 8 nucleotides matching TRBD2. Germline V lookup: CDR1 MGHDK, CDR2 SYGVNS. This CDR3 has 15 amino acids. V lost 6 bases and J lost 5; bases outside the gene matches: 10. For the CDR3, the DNA is TGTGCCAGCAGCCGGCGGGGGGAGATTGGAGATACGCAGTATTTT. The encoded protein is CASSRRGEIGDTQYF.

The CDR3 protein is CSELSSLRGHGGYTF. The CDR3 region has the DNA TGCAGCGAATTGAGTAGTTTGAGGGGGCACGGTGGCTACACCTTC. The chain recombines TRBV29-1 with TRBJ1-2, with 7 bases lining up with TRBD1. V shed 7 bases, J shed 7 bases, and the junction held 18 bases outside the gene matches. In germline, CDR1 is SQVTM, CDR2 ANQGSEA. CDR3 length: 15 residues.

V is TRBV18 and J is TRBJ2-5; 8 nucleotides line up with TRBD1. Germline loops: CDR1 KGHSH, CDR2 LQKENI. The V gene end was trimmed by 6 bases and the J gene end by 1 base; junction bases not matched to a gene: 4. There are 14 residues in the CDR3. In nucleotides, the CDR3 is TGTGCCAGCTCGCGTGACAGGGGCCAAGAGACCCAGTACTTC. It codes for CASSRDRGQETQYF. Full variable domain (missing parts from reference TRBV18 and TRBJ2-5): NAGVMQNPRHLVRRRGQEARLRCSPMKGHSHVYWYRQLPEEGLKFMVYLQKENIIDESGMPKERFSAEFPKEGPSILRIQQVVRGDSAAYFCASSRDRGQETQYFGPGTRLLVL.

The chain has TRBV3-1 (or the pseudogene TRBV3-2) and TRBJ1-4, with a tentative D call TRBD1 (5 bases). The germline gives CDR1 LGHDT, CDR2 YNNKEL (reference sequence). The CDR3 totals 12 residues. Trimming left V 4 bases short and J 12 bases short, with 12 bases between. For the CDR3, the DNA is TGTGCCAGCAGCCTGGGGCAAGGGGAACTGTTTTTT. Translation gives CASSLGQGELFF.

The chain uses TRBV28 and TRBJ2-7, with D tentatively TRBD2 (5 bases). Germline V lookup: CDR1 MDHEN, CDR2 SYDVKM. V was pared by 10 bases and J by 3 bases, with 10 bases between. This CDR3 region has 11 residues. This CDR3 is CATFRDYEQYF. CDR3 sequence (DNA): TGTGCCACCTTCCGGGACTACGAGCAGTACTTC. Using reference TRBV28 and TRBJ2-7 for the parts outside the CDR3, the full variable domain is DVKVTQSSRYLVKRTGEKVFLECVQDMDHENMFWYRQDPGLGLRLIYFSYDVKMKEKGDIPEGYSVSREKKERFSLILESASTNQTSMYLCATFRDYEQYFGPGTRLTVT.

This clone has a single count. In DNA form, the CDR3 reads TGTGCCACCAGTGTCGCGGACAGGGTGGCCGGGGAGCTGTTTTTT. Translating it yields CATSVADRVAGELFF. V usage is TRBV24-1 and J usage is TRBJ2-2; 8 nucleotides align to TRBD1. With V trimmed by 5 bases and J by 6 bases, 7 bases remained unmatched. From germline, CDR1 is KGHDR and CDR2 SFDVKD. This CDR3 has 15 residues.

The genes are TRBV5-4 and TRBJ1-1, with 7 bases aligning to TRBD1. The CDR3 contains 14 residues. Germline CDR1 is SGHNT and CDR2 is YYREEE (reference sequence). V was pared by 4 bases and J by 3 bases, with 6 bases of the junction left unmatched. CDR3 nucleotide sequence: TGTGCCAGCAGCCCGGGACAGTTTTACACTGAAGCTTTCTTT. It specifies CASSPGQFYTEAFF.

This clone was counted a few times. This chain links TRBV28 with TRBJ2-7; 8 bases fit TRBD1. Trimming removed 4 bases from V and 10 bases from J; junction bases left unmatched: 12. CDR3 length equals 14 residues. Per germline, CDR1 MDHEN and CDR2 SYDVKM. This CDR3 is CASSSLRTGPPQYF. In nucleotides, the CDR3 is TGTGCCAGCAGTTCCCTACGGACAGGGCCTCCCCAGTACTTC. Variable domain in full (rest from reference TRBV28 and TRBJ2-7): DVKVTQSSRYLVKRTGEKVFLECVQDMDHENMFWYRQDPGLGLRLIYFSYDVKMKEKGDIPEGYSVSREKKERFSLILESASTNQTSMYLCASSSLRTGPPQYFGPGTRLTVT.

The chain combines TRBV28 with TRBJ2-7; D is unclear. CDR1 and CDR2 from the germline V gene are MDHEN and SYDVKM. V was clipped by 1 base and J by 3 bases, with 13 bases between them. The CDR3 is made up of 15 amino acids. Written as DNA, the CDR3 is TGTGCCAGCAGTTTATTACCCCAGGCCAGCTACGAGCAGTACTTC. Translation gives CASSLLPQASYEQYF.

V and J are TRBV9 and TRBJ2-7; the match to TRBD2 covers 9 bases. Trimming at V came to 0 bases and at J to 6 bases, leaving 10 bases not matched to a gene. The CDR3 extends over 16 amino acids. Germline-derived CDR1 and CDR2 are SGDLS and YYNGEE. The CDR3 DNA reads TGTGCCAGCAGCGTAGCTTCCGGCGGGAGGGGTTCCGAGCAGTACTTC. Translated: CASSVASGGRGSEQYF.

This clone has only one observation. The V gene is TRBV19, the J gene TRBJ2-1, with 9 bases identical to TRBD1. V shed 5 bases, J shed 5 bases, and the junction held 4 bases outside the gene matches. Germline V lookup: CDR1 LNHDA, CDR2 SQIVND (reference sequence). The CDR3 runs to 14 residues. CDR3 nucleotides: TGTGCCAGTAGTCCCAGGACAGGGGACAATGAGCAGTTCTTC. It yields the protein CASSPRTGDNEQFF.